This section outlines one T cell receptor (beta chain) sequence together with its context. This specimen belongs to a study of cytomegalovirus exposure and HLA in healthy donors. The PCR contained 60 Vbeta and 13 Jbeta primers. TCRdb's copy holds only in-frame clones and misses some; the assay was immunoSEQ multiplex PCR. The table lists approximately 120,000 clones. The length of the CDR3 is 14 residues. CDR1 and CDR2 from the germline V gene are SNHLY and FYNNEI. Losses at the gene ends were 10 bases for V and 6 bases for J; bases not matched to a gene: 10. The genes are TRBV2 and TRBJ2-5; 11 nucleotides align to TRBD2. The clonotype was recovered from a man aged 18 to 30 in good health and CMV-seronegative. Sequenced: PBMCs. The DNA for the CDR3 is TGTGCCACAGACTTGACTAGCGGGGTACAGACCCAGTACTTC. Its protein is CATDLTSGVQTQYF.